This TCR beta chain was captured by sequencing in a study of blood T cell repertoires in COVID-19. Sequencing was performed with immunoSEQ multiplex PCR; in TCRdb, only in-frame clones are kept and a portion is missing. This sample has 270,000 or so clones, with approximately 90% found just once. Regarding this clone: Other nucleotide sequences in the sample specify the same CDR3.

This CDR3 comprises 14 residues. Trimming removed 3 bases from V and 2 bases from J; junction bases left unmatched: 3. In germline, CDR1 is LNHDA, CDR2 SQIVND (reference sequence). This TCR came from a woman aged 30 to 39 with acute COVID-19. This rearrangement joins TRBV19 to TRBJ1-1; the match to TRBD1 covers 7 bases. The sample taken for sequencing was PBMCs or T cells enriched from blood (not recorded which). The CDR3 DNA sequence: TGTGCCAGTAGTATTGGGACAGCTAACACTGAAGCTTTCTTT. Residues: CASSIGTANTEAFF.